This T cell receptor beta chain was recovered during a study of blood T cell repertoires in COVID-19. Overall study context: Sample material is recorded as cDNA or gDNA derived from T cells, B-cell-depleted T cells, or PBMCs.

Assay: immunoSEQ multiplex PCR; the TCRdb copy retains only in-frame clones and omits some. The sample holds 200,000 to 250,000 clones, around 87% seen once. Looked up from germline, CDR1 is DFQATT and CDR2 is SNEGSKA (reference sequence). The junction had 18 bases not matched to a gene; V was cut back by 3 bases and J by 8 bases. The CDR3 sequence is 17 residues long. The rearrangement uses TRBV20-1 and TRBJ2-1, with 8 bases matching TRBD2. The receptor's source is a woman under 40 who had recovered from COVID-19. The sample taken for sequencing was peripheral blood. In DNA, the CDR3 is TGCAGTGCTAGTGGCCCTTGGACTAGCTCTGGATGGGATGAGCAGTTCTTC. Translation gives CSASGPWTSSGWDEQFF.